This T cell receptor (beta chain) was recorded in a study of CD8+CD57+ T cells in acquired aplastic anemia. Across the whole study: Sorted CD4+ and CD8+ cells yielded DNA averaging roughly 3.3 ug. CD4+ reads averaged about 11 million in healthy donors.

Study findings and constraints: Patients and controls turned out to have 25 to 35 CD8+ CDR3 sequences in common. Patients were compared with controls for CD8+ Simpson's diversity, and no significant difference emerged.

About this clonotype: Its specificity is unknown.

Genomic DNA, the template, was used for profiling of the TCR beta VDJ and CDR3. TCRdb recomputed calls from the reads with MiXCR, one row per CDR3 protein. The sample carries roughly 38,000 distinct CDR3 sequences, 75% to 85% recorded once. This sequence originates from a human donor in good health, serving as a control. Material for sequencing was sorted CD4+, CD8+, or CD8+CD57+ T cells (not recorded which) from PBMCs.

The CDR3 loop reads CASSPAGTGEAFF. The CDR3 DNA follows: TGCGCCAGCAGCCCCGCAGGGACAGGGGAAGCTTTCTTT. The V and J genes are TRBV5-1 and TRBJ1-1; TRBD1 matches at 9 bases. The germline gives CDR1 SGHRS, CDR2 YFSETQ. J lost 8 bases, V lost 4 bases, and 6 bases had no gene match. The CDR3 is 13 residues long.